This T cell receptor (beta chain) was obtained from a study of shared clonotypes between healthy human individuals. This clone has only one observation. Its antigen remains unidentified. Each replicate PCR on the sorted subsets used about 0.2 ug DNA (approximately 33,000 T cell genomes). Only in-frame clones appear in the TCRdb table, and some are missing; sequencing was by immunoSEQ multiplex PCR. Among 2 million to 2.5 million clones, almost 96% were seen once, and the ten largest hold around 0.13%. Study-wide results and caveats: Compared with memory subsets, naive subsets generally had larger estimated richness.

Memory CD4+ cells were the fraction left after CD45RA+ naive selection. Germline V gene data show CDR1 as KGHSH and CDR2 as LQKENI. The CDR3 is 14 amino acids. The V gene lost 1 base and the J gene lost 6 bases, with 11 bases spanning the gap. This TCR was recovered from a man between 18 and 29 years old in good health. Sequenced material: naive CD4+ T cells sorted from blood. As to subset: CD45RA+ positively selected. The rearrangement joins TRBV18 to TRBJ2-3; unclear D gene. CDR3 sequence: CASSPQPRTDTQYF. CDR3 nucleotide sequence: TGTGCCAGCTCACCACAACCTCGGACGGATACGCAGTATTTT.